A single sample is the source of the 3 T cell receptor beta chains below, sequenced in a study of early T cells in non-severe SARS-CoV-2 infection (dated by TCRdb to the early 2020s). Receptors were amplified or captured by 5' RACE. The run used a NextSeq 500. Through fastp at Q25 and MiXCR, TCRdb rebuilt clones from the public reads, retaining in-frame beta chains. Rows are combined by CDR3 protein, so each entry shows the most common genes and DNA. Across this sample there are about 32,000 distinct CDR3 sequences, with more than 4.5% seen only once. The ten largest clones represent around 3.8% of the sample. Input material: whole blood. Receptors originate from an adult who was a healthcare worker with PCR-confirmed SARS-CoV-2 infection or an uninfected control (not recorded which).

The sample holds many counts of this clonotype. V is TRBV27 and J is TRBJ2-1; TRBD2 matches 9 bases. Germline trimming cut 5 bases from V and 5 bases from J; bases unmatched to any gene: 10. In germline, CDR1 is MNHEY, CDR2 SMNVEV (reference sequence). The CDR3 has 16 residues. The DNA of the CDR3 is TGTGCCAGCAGTACCGGGAGGCTAGCGGGGCACAATGAGCAGTTCTTC. Translated, it gives CASSTGRLAGHNEQFF.

This clonotype was counted between two and nine times. This chain joins TRBV12-5 and TRBJ2-5; D remains unclear. This CDR3 is built from 13 residues. V lost 1 base and J 7 bases, leaving 10 bases between the germline ends. Germline CDR1 and CDR2: LGHNT and FRNRAP. The CDR3 sequence is CASGLDSLGTQYF. As DNA, the CDR3 is TGTGCTAGTGGTTTGGATTCTCTGGGGACCCAGTACTTC.

The J gene is TRBJ2-7, the V gene TRBV12-3 or TRBV12-4; no clear D gene. Trimming shortened V by 0 bases and J by 4 bases, and 4 bases separated the two germline ends. The CDR3 consists of 12 residues. In DNA, the CDR3 is TGTGCCAGCAGTTTAGCAGAATACGAGCAGTACTTC. This sequence encodes CASSLAEYEQYF.